This paragraph reports one T cell receptor (beta chain). Its target antigen remains unknown. Base-call qualities are not available, and no considerably larger clone is one nucleotide away. Patients chosen for sequencing had shown expansion of CD8+CD57+ cells by flow cytometry. All patients had severe acquired aplastic anemia diagnosed by International Study of Aplastic Anemia and Agranulocytosis and Camitta criteria. No patient had received any therapy when blood was sampled. The study deep-sequenced TCR repertoires of sorted CD4+ and CD8+ blood T cells from severe aplastic anemia patients and healthy subjects. In the USA, patient enrollment took place under clinicaltrials.gov protocols 00001620, 01623167, 00001397, 00071045, 00081523 and 00961064. Ficoll-Paque density gradient centrifugation was used to isolate peripheral blood mononuclear cells. CD4+ and CD8+ T cells were sorted by FACS or magnetic beads before DNA extraction.

This sample is drawn from a study of CD8+CD57+ T cells in acquired aplastic anemia (dated by TCRdb to between 2017 and 2018). Turning to the overall study: Extracted DNA from sorted CD4+ and CD8+ cells averaged around 3.2 ug, ranging from about 0.2 to 30 ug. CD8+CD57+ expansion was defined as frequency above the mean frequency observed in healthy subjects. On the study overall, not on this receptor specifically: Between patients and healthy controls, no significant difference in CD8+ Simpson's diversity was found (P=0.060). Although twenty-nine CD8+ CDR3 sequences were shared by patients and controls, these sequences appeared highly expressed in patients and within the immunodominant clones of patients.

A distance of 4 bases separates the germline ends of V and J, which lose 4 bases and 3 bases respectively. Inclusive of the bounding cysteine and phenylalanine, the CDR3 is 11 residues long. CDR3 DNA only is kept here, 33 bases in frame from base 1. The germline V gene (reference sequence) provides CDR1 MNHEY and CDR2 SMNVEV. Genomic DNA served as template for TCR beta VDJ combination and CDR3 sequence profiling. An Illumina HiSeq 2000 was used for TCR repertoire sequencing. Under the source paper's analysis protocol: Repertoires were assessed using TRBV/TRBJ rearrangement plots, CDR3 size and DJ length profiles, and Simpson's diversity index. The most abundant DNA sequence in the deep sequencing data was taken as the immunodominant clone. CDR3 amino acid sequences were checked for sharing between subjects and were compared against published repertoires and the VDJdb database. TCRdb reworked the public reads: Q25 trimming with fastp, MiXCR clone assembly, productive beta chains retained. Rows are unified per CDR3 protein, each entry keeping the most common DNA and genes. TCRdb, not the original authors, processed these V and J calls. Here the sample has 250,000 or so distinct CDR3 sequences; 47% occur a single time. Over 7.5% of the sample is in the top ten clones.

The sequence was obtained from a human donor with aplastic anemia. The chain employs TRBV27 and TRBJ2-7; the D gene is unclear. Sequenced sample: sorted CD4+, CD8+, or CD8+CD57+ T cells (not recorded which) from PBMCs. The DNA reads TGTGCCAGCAGTTCCCACTACGAGCAGTACTTC. Its protein product is CASSSHYEQYF.